The present entry profiles one TCR beta chain with its context. How the authors handled the data: Amplification of reference gene primers provided the estimated nucleated cell counts. TCRdb's table, derived via immunoSEQ multiplex PCR, lists solely in-frame clones and lacks some. V and J calls and clone size are as listed in that table; D and trimming were resolved from the DNA. The data hold roughly 330,000 clones, with 88% observed a single time. The data were obtained in a study of blood T cell repertoires in COVID-19. Study context: Acute and convalescent COVID-19 specimens originated in the United States, Italy and Spain.

With 7 bases clipped from V and 5 bases from J, the junction kept 6 bases outside the gene matches. Germline V gene data show CDR1 as MGHDK and CDR2 as SYGVNS. CDR3 length: 13 amino acids. The receptor was isolated from a woman aged 45-60 years with active or convalescent COVID-19. Sequences were obtained from peripheral blood. The V call is TRBV25-1, the J call TRBJ2-7; TRBD1 matches 9 bases. Here the CDR3 DNA reads TGTGCCAGCATAGGGACAGGGACCCACGAGCAGTACTTC. It is translated as CASIGTGTHEQYF.